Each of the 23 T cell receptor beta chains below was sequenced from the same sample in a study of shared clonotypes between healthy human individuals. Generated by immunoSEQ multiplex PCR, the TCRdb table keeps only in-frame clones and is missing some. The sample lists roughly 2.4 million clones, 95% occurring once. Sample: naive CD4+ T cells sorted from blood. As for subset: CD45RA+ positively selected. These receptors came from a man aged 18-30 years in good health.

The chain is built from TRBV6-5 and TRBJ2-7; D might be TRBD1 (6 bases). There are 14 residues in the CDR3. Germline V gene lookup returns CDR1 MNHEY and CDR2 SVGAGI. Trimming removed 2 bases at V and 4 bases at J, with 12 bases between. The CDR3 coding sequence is TGTGCCAGCAGTTACAGGCGACAGGAATACGAGCAGTACTTC. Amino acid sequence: CASSYRRQEYEQYF.

CDR3 nucleotides: TGTGCCAGCAGTTTGTTACCGGGACAGGGTTTGTCTGGCTACACCTTC. This gives the protein CASSLLPGQGLSGYTF. This sequence joins TRBV28 and TRBJ1-2; 9 bases line up with TRBD1. The length of the CDR3 is 16 residues. Germline V CDR1 and CDR2: MDHEN, SYDVKM. J gave up 7 bases and V 3 bases, and 12 bases lay outside the gene matches.

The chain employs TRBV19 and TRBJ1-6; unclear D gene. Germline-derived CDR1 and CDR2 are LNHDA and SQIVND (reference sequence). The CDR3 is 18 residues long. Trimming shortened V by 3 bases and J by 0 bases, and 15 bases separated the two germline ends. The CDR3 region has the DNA TGTGCCAGTAGTATGTTAAACGGCGAAAGCTCCTATAATTCACCCCTCCACTTT. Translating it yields CASSMLNGESSYNSPLHF.

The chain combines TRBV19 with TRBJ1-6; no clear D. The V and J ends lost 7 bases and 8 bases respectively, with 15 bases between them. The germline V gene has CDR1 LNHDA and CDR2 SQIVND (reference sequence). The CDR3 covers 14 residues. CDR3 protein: CASNEEGYDSPLHF. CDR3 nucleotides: TGTGCCAGTAATGAAGAAGGGTATGATTCACCCCTCCACTTT.

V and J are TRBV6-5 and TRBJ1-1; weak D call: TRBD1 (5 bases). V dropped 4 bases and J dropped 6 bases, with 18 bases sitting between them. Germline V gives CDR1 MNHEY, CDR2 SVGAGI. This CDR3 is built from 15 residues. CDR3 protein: CASSSRGSLGAEAFF. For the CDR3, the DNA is TGTGCCAGCAGTTCCCGCGGGAGTCTAGGGGCTGAAGCTTTCTTT.

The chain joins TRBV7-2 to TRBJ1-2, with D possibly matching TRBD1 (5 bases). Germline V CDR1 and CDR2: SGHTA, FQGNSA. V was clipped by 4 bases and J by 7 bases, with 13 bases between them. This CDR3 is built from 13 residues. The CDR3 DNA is TGTGCCAGCAGCTCCGTCAGGGACGGTGGCTACACCTTC. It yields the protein CASSSVRDGGYTF.

This CDR3 reads CAWSEQTGEKLFF. CDR3 DNA: TGTGCCTGGAGTGAACAGACAGGTGAAAAACTGTTTTTT. The V gene is TRBV30, the J gene TRBJ1-4; TRBD1 is a possible D gene (6 bases). Trimming took 1 base from V and 7 from J, leaving 10 bases between them. CDR1 and CDR2 (germline): GTSNPN, SVGIG (reference sequence). The CDR3 spans 13 residues.

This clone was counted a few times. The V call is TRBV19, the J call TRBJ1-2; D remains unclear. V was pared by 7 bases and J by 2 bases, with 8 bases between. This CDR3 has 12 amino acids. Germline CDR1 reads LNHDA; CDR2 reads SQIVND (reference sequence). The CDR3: CASKRENYGYTF. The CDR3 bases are TGTGCCAGTAAGAGGGAGAACTATGGCTACACCTTC.

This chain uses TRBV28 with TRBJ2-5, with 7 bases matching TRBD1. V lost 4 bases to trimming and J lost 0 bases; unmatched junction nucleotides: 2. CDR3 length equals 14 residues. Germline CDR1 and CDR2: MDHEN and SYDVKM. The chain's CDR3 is CASSYDRDQETQYF. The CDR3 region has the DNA TGTGCCAGCAGTTACGACAGGGACCAAGAGACCCAGTACTTC.

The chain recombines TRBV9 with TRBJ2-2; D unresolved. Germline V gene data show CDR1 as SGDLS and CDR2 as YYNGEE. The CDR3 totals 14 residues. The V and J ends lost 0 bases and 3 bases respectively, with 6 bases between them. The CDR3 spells CASSVEHYTGELFF. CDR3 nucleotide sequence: TGTGCCAGCAGCGTAGAGCACTACACCGGGGAGCTGTTTTTT.

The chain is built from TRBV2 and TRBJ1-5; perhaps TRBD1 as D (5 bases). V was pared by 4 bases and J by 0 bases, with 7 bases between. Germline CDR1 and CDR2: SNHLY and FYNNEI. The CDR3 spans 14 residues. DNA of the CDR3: TGTGCCAGCAGTGGGACAAATAGCAATCAGCCCCAGCATTTT. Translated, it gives CASSGTNSNQPQHF.

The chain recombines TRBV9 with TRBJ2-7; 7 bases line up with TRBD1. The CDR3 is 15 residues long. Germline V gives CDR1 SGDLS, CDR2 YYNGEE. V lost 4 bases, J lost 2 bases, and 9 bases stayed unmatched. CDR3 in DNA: TGTGCCAGCAGCACTATCCCCGGGACAGCCTACGAGCAGTACTTC. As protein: CASSTIPGTAYEQYF.

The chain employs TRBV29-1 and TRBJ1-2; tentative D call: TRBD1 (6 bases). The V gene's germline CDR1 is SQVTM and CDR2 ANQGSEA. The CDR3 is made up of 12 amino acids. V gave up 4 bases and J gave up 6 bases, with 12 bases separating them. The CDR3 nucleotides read TGCAGCGTTGCAGGGGCTCCGGATGGCTACACCTTC. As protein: CSVAGAPDGYTF.

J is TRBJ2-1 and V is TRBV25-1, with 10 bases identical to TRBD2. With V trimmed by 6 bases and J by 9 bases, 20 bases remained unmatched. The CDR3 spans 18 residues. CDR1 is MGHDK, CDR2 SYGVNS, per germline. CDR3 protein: CASSDGGGVGLAVVEQFF. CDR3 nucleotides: TGTGCCAGCAGCGACGGGGGCGGGGTCGGACTAGCGGTAGTTGAGCAGTTCTTC.

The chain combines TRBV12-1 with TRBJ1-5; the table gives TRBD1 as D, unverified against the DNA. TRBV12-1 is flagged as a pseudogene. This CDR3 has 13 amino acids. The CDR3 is CASQDRTNQPQHF. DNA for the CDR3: TGTGCCAGCCAAGACAGAACCAATCAGCCCCAGCATTTT.

For the CDR3, the DNA is TGTGCCACCAGCAGAGGGGCAGAAGCGAACACCGGGGAGCTGTTTTTT. This translates into CATSRGAEANTGELFF. V gene TRBV15 combines with J gene TRBJ2-2; D not certain. V was shortened by 1 base and J by 0 bases, with 9 bases between the two germline ends. Germline CDR1 reads LNHNV; CDR2 reads YYDKDF (reference sequence). The CDR3 loop spans 16 amino acids.

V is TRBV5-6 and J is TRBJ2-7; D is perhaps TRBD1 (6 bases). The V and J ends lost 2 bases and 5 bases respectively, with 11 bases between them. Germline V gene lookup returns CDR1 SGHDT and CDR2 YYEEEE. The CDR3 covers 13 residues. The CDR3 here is CASSFTRTDEQYF. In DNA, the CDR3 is TGTGCCAGCAGCTTTACTCGGACAGACGAGCAGTACTTC.

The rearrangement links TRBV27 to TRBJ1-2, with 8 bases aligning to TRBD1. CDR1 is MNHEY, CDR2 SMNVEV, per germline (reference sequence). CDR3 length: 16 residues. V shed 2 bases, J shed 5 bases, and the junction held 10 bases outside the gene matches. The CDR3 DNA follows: TGTGCCAGCAGTTTACTCGGACAGGGCAGGTCGTATGGCTACACCTTC. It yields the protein CASSLLGQGRSYGYTF.

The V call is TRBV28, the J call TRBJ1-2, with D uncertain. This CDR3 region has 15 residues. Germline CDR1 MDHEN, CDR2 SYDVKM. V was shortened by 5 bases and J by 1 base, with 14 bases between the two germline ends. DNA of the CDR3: TGTGCCAGCAGTCCCACACCCCCAAGTAACTATGGCTACACCTTC. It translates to CASSPTPPSNYGYTF.

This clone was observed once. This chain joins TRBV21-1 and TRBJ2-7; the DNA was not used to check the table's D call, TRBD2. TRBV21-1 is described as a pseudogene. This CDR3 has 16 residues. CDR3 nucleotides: TGTGCCAGCAGCAAAGAACGCACTTCTCGGCGGGGCGAGCAGTACTTC. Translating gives CASSKERTSRRGEQYF.

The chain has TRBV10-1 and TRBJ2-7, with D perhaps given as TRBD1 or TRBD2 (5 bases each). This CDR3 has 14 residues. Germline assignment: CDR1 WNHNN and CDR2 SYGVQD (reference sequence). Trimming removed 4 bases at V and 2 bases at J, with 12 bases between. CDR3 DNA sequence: TGCGCCAGCAGTGTCGGGACCTTACCCTACGAGCAGTACTTC. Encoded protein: CASSVGTLPYEQYF.

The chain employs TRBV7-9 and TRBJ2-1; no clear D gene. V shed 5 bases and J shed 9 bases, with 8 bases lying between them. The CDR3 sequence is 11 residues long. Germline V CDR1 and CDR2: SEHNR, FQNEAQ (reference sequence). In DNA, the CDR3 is TGTGCCAGCAGCCAATACGGTGAGCAGTTCTTC. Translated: CASSQYGEQFF. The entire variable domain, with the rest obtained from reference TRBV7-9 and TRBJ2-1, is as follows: DTGVSQNPRHKITKRGQNVTFRCDPISEHNRLYWYRQTLGQGPEFLTYFQNEAQLEKSRLLSDRFSAERPKGSFSTLEIQRTEQGDSAMYLCASSQYGEQFFGPGTRLTVL.

CDR3 bases: TGCGCCAGCAGCTCACAGGGTTGGCAAGAGACCCAGTACTTC. It codes for CASSSQGWQETQYF. The rearrangement joins TRBV5-1 to TRBJ2-5, with a tentative D call TRBD1 (6 bases). Germline CDR1 is SGHRS and CDR2 is YFSETQ. The CDR3 extends over 14 amino acids. With 3 bases removed from V and 2 bases from J, the gap between germline ends came to 11 bases.